This T cell receptor (beta chain) was recorded in a study of early T cells in non-severe SARS-CoV-2 infection. TCRdb passed the 5' RACE reads through MiXCR, listing each CDR3 protein once. The sample holds more than 45,000 distinct CDR3 sequences, approximately 7.7% seen once. This CDR3 is 13 amino acids long. Per the germline V gene, CDR1 is MNHEY and CDR2 is SVGAGI. Deletions cut 6 bases from V and 1 base from J, with 10 bases between. Of note for this clonotype: Its antigen is currently unknown.

Study results and limitations: In VDJdb matching, anti-spike CD8 responses were favored while private and CD4 specificities went missing.

The source material was whole blood. The sequence came from an adult who was a healthcare worker with PCR-confirmed SARS-CoV-2 infection or an uninfected control (not recorded which). This chain uses TRBV6-5 with TRBJ2-7; no clear D gene. CDR3 DNA: TGTGCCAGCAGGAGGCCTTCTTCCTACGAGCAGTACTTC. The encoded protein is CASRRPSSYEQYF.